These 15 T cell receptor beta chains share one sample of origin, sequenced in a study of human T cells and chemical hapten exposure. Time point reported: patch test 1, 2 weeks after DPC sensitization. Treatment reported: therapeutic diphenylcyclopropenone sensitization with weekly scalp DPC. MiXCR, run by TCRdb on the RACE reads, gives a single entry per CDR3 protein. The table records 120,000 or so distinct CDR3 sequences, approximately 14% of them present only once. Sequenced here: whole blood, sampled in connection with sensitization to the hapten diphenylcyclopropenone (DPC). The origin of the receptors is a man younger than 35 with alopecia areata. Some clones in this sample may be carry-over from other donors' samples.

CDR3 coding DNA: TGTGCCAGTAGTAGCGGAGATGGCAATCAGCCCCAGCATTTT. Residues: CASSSGDGNQPQHF. This chain uses TRBV19 with TRBJ1-5; D is undetermined. The CDR3 is 14 amino acids. Trimming removed 4 bases at V and 2 bases at J, with 9 bases between. Germline V gene lookup returns CDR1 LNHDA and CDR2 SQIVND (reference sequence). Complete variable domain (other parts from reference TRBV19 and TRBJ1-5): DGGITQSPKYLFRKEGQNVTLSCEQNLNHDAMYWYRQDPGQGLRLIYYSQIVNDFQKGDIAEGYSVSREKKESFPLTVTSAQKNPTAFYLCASSSGDGNQPQHFGDGTRLSIL.

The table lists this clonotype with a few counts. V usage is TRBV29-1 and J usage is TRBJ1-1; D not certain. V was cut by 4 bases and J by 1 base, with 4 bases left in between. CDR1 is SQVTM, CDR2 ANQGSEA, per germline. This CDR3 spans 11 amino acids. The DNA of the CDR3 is TGCAGCGTTGGATGGAACACTGAAGCTTTCTTT. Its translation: CSVGWNTEAFF.

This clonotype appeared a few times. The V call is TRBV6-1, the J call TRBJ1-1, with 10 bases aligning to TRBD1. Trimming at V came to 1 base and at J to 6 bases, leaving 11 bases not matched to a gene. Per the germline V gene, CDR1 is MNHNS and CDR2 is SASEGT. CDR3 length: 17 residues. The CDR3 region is CASSEDRDRGFSAEAFF. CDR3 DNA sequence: TGTGCCAGCAGTGAAGACCGGGACAGGGGATTTTCGGCTGAAGCTTTCTTT.

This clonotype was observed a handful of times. The CDR3 DNA reads as TGCAGCGTTGGCAGGGGGCGTAATGAAAAACTGTTTTTT. Translation gives CSVGRGRNEKLFF. The rearrangement joins TRBV29-1 to TRBJ1-4, with 8 positions matching TRBD1. In germline, CDR1 is SQVTM, CDR2 ANQGSEA. The V segment lost 4 bases and the J segment 4 bases; nucleotides outside the gene matches: 2. The CDR3 is 13 amino acids.

DNA of the CDR3: TGTGCCAGCAGTTACTCGATGGGAGGCAGGGCAGGGCCCTCTGGAAACACCATATATTTT. This translates into CASSYSMGGRAGPSGNTIYF. This chain links TRBV6-5 with TRBJ1-3; tentative D call: TRBD1 (5 bases). The V end was cut by 0 bases, the J end by 0 bases, with 21 bases between. The CDR3 contains 20 residues. Per germline, CDR1 MNHEY and CDR2 SVGAGI.

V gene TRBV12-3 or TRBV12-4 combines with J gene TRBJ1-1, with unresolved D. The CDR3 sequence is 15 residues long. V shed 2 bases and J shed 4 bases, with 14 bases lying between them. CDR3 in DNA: TGTGCCAGCAGTTTACGGGGTATCCGCAGCACTGAAGCTTTCTTT. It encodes CASSLRGIRSTEAFF.

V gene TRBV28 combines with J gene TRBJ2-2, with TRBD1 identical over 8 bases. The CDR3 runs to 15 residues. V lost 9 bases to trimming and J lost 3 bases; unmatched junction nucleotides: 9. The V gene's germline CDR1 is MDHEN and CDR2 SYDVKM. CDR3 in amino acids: CARTHGTGDTGELFF. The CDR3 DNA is TGTGCCAGAACCCACGGGACAGGAGACACCGGGGAGCTGTTTTTT.

The CDR3 sequence is CATSQGSYEQYF. CDR3 in DNA: TGTGCCACCTCACAGGGCTCCTACGAGCAGTACTTC. The gene calls are TRBV24-1 and TRBJ2-7, with a weak D call TRBD1 (6 bases). The ends were cut back, 9 bases at V and 0 bases at J, with 8 bases in the middle. Germline-derived CDR1 and CDR2 are KGHDR and SFDVKD. The CDR3 runs to 12 residues.

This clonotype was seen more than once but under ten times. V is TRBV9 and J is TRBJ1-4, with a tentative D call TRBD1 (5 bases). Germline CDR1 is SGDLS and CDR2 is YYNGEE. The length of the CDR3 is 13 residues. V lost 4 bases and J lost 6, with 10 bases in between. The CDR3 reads CASSPQGDEKLFF. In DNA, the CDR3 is TGTGCCAGCAGCCCCCAGGGAGATGAAAAACTGTTTTTT.

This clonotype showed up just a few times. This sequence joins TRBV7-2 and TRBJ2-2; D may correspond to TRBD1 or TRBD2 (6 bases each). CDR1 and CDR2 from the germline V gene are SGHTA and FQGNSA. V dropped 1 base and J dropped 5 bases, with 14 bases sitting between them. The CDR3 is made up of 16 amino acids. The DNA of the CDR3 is TGTGCCAGCAGCTTAGATGGGGGCGCGGGAACCGGGGAGCTGTTTTTT. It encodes CASSLDGGAGTGELFF.

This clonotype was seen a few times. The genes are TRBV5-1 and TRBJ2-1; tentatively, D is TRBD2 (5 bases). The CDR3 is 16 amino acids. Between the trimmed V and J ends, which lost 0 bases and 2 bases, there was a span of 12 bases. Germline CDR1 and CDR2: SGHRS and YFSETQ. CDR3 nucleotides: TGCGCCAGCAGCTTGGTCGGGGATCCCACCTACAATGAGCAGTTCTTC. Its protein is CASSLVGDPTYNEQFF.

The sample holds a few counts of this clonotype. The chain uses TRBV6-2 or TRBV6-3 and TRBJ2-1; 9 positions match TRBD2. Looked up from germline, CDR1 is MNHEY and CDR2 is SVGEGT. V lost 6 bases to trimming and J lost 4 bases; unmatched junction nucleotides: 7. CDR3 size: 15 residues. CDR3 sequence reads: CASRSGGSTYNEQFF. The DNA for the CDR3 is TGTGCCAGCAGAAGCGGGGGGTCAACATACAATGAGCAGTTCTTC.

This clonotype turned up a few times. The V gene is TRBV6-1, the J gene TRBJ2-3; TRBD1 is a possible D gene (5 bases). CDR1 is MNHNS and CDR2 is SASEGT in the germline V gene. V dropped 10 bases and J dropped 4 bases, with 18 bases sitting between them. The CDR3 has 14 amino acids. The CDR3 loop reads CATIRVKGPDTQYF. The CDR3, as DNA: TGTGCCACGATCAGGGTGAAAGGGCCAGATACGCAGTATTTT.

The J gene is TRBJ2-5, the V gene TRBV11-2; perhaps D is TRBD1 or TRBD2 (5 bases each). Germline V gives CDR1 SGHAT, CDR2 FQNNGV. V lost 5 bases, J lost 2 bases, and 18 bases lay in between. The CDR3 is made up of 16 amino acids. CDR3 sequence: CASSRKGRQQQETQYF. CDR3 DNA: TGTGCCAGCAGCCGAAAGGGGAGACAGCAACAAGAGACCCAGTACTTC.

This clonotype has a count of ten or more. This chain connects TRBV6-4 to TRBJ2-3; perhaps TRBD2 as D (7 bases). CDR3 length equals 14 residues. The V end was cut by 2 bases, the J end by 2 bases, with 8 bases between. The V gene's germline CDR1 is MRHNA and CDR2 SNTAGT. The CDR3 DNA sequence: TGTGCCAGCAGTGACGGGGGGGCCACAGATACGCAGTATTTT. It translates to CASSDGGATDTQYF.